This is a list of T cell receptor beta chains from one sample in a study of CXCR3-negative and CXCR3-positive naive CD8 T cells. From its re-call of the 5' RACE reads, TCRdb lists each CDR3 protein once, without DNA. Its table records some 140,000 distinct CDR3 sequences. The specimen was naive CXCR3+ CD8+ T cells from blood. Every receptor here comes from a human donor in good health. Some clones in this sample may be carry-over from other donors' samples. The CDR3 runs from the conserved cysteine through the conserved F or W.

TRBJ1-3	TRBV28	CASSFRGRGNTIYF
TRBJ2-7	TRBV5-5	CASSPGRSLYEQYF
TRBJ2-2	TRBV5-4	CASSLLYPSGSTGELFF
TRBJ2-4	TRBV9	CASSASSGSGNIQYF
TRBJ2-5	TRBV11-2	CASSSLPDRWQETQYF
TRBJ2-2	TRBV19	CASTPWGGSGELFF
TRBJ2-7	TRBV7-2	CASSLGSSLDEQYF
TRBJ2-7	TRBV2	CASTLIYEQYF
TRBJ2-3	TRBV6-5	CASSRGGRNTQYF
TRBJ2-2	TRBV27	CASSFSNTGELFF
TRBJ1-2	TRBV2	CASIPWAATNYGYTF
TRBJ2-5	TRBV25-1	CASSKRVFQETQYF
TRBJ2-1	TRBV10-1	CASSDPGLAGGLAQSYNEQFF
TRBJ2-2	TRBV28	CASSLRATGRELFF
TRBJ2-7	TRBV6-1	CASKRAGYSYEQYF
TRBJ2-1	TRBV29-1	CSVEGARTSVDNEQFF
TRBJ2-7	TRBV29-1	CSVESGQTYEQYF
TRBJ2-7	TRBV27	CASSLLPQGLEQYF
TRBJ1-5	TRBV12-3/TRBV12-4	CASSLVSPGLDNQPQHF
TRBJ2-1	TRBV7-3	CASSPLLAGGPNEQFF
TRBJ2-1	TRBV29-1	CSVESSGTGRPRDEQFF
TRBJ2-7	TRBV28	CASSPRGGDEQYF
TRBJ2-1	TRBV28	CASSLHRGGEQFF
TRBJ1-5	TRBV19	CASSMSPGWGNQPQHF
TRBJ1-6	TRBV9	CASSVGTRGNSPLHF
TRBJ2-7	TRBV29-1	CSASPGTGNYEQYF
TRBJ2-2	TRBV5-1	CASSLAGGANTGELFF
TRBJ2-7	TRBV20-1	CSASGTESSYEQYF
TRBJ2-7	TRBV29-1	CSADGQQGEQYF
TRBJ2-3	TRBV28	CASSTPLIGGAGVTDTQYF
TRBJ2-7	TRBV6-2/TRBV6-3	CASIKGPQAYEQYF
TRBJ2-7	TRBV7-9	CASRPGTGYEQYF
TRBJ2-3	TRBV7-9	CASSDRTKEYTQYF
TRBJ2-7	TRBV19	CASSTGNRGISYEQYF
TRBJ2-7	TRBV7-2	CASSFYDGYKQYF
TRBJ2-1	TRBV10-2	CASSDITYNEQFF
TRBJ2-1	TRBV3-1	CASSRNRGAYNEQFF
TRBJ2-5	TRBV4-1	CASSQERGVYQETQYF
TRBJ2-3	TRBV12-3/TRBV12-4	CASSLNGGASDTQYF
TRBJ2-1	TRBV12-3/TRBV12-4	CASSRDRIHEQFF
TRBJ1-1	TRBV28	CASSLSRTGNTEAFF
TRBJ1-5	TRBV9	CASSPIGEINQPQHF
TRBJ2-1	TRBV11-2	CASSSLSRGNEQFF
TRBJ2-5	TRBV5-1	CASSPDSEETQYF
TRBJ2-5	TRBV12-3/TRBV12-4	CASRSRGAGLSETQYF
TRBJ2-5	TRBV29-1	CSADRGVQEAQYF
TRBJ1-3	TRBV7-9	CASSDSRSGNTIYF
TRBJ2-5	TRBV6-5	CASSYSGGRETQYF
TRBJ2-7	TRBV25-1	CASSELGGSGEQYF
TRBJ2-2	TRBV28	CASSLIPQGWTGELFF
TRBJ2-2	TRBV29-1	CSVEGGEAIATGELFF
TRBJ1-1	TRBV12-5	CASGFGTGFTEAFF
TRBJ2-7	TRBV29-1	CSVLRTGSYEQYF
TRBJ2-7	TRBV5-6	CASSMGLAGVSEQYF
TRBJ2-1	TRBV29-1	CSVEPPGRTSGRAPNEQFF
TRBJ2-7	TRBV10-3	CAISDGPTYEQYF
TRBJ2-7	TRBV4-2	CASSQEYRDLFHEQYF